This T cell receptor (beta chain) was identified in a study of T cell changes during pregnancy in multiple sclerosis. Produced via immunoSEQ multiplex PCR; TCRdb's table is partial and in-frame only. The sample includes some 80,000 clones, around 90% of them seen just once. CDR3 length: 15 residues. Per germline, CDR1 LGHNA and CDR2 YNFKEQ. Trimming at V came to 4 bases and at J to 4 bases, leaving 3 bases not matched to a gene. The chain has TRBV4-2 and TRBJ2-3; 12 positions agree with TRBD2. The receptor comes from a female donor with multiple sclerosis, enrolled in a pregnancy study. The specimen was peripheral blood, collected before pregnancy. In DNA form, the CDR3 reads TGTGCCAGCAGCCCTAGCGGGAGGGCCCCAGATACGCAGTATTTT. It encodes CASSPSGRAPDTQYF.